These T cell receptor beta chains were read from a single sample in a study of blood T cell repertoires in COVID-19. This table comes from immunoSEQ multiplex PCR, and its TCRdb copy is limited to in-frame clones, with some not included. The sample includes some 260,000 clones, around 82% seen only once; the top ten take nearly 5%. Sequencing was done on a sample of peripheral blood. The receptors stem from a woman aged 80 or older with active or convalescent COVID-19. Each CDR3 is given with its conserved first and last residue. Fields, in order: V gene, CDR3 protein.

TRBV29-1 CSVGPAGRLEKLFF
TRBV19 CASMTSGRVSYNEQFF
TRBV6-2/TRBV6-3 CASSYPDRDLGGYTF
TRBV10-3 CAIRDYPGTDTQYF
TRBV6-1 CASSFTGTSYNEQFF
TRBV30 CAWSVGGLGNQPQHF
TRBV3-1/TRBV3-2 CASSQGTGGYDTQYF
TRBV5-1 CASSQFLGTSTDTQYF
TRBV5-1 CASSLASAGYADTQYF
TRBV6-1 CASSEAGTGYSGYTF
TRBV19 CASSIGTGYRGYTF
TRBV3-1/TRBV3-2 CASSRRLAGGLYQETQYF
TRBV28 CASSLQGVGYTF
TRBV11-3 CASSLGASGGAGEQFF
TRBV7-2 CASSRRDRAVSPLHF
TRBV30 CAWDSGGQPQHF
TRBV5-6 CASSSGTALSYEQYF
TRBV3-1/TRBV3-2 CASSQAGRRGNEQFF
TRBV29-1 CSVEGQGGSGYTF
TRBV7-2 CASSGGLRGTDTQYF
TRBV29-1 CSVEGPRETQYF
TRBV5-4 CASSSTGTGVRGEQFF
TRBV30 CAWSLTGASTDTQYF
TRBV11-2 CASRTWTGAGNTIYF
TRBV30 CAWSVGGQINSPLHF
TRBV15 CATSRGGESGNTIYF
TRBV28 CASSLQQIQETQYF
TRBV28 CASSPQPGSFLRTQYF
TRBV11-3 CASSLSSGAFNEQFF
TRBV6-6 CASSRYTYEQYF
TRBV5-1 CASSLVAGGGNEQFF
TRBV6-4 CASRYLTGDRGPEQYF
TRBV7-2 CASRLRLAGDYEQYF
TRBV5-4 CASSLDSSPLHF
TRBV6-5 CASSNGGGIEQYF
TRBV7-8 CASSLEARDSYGYTF
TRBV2 CASRASRDRVRDEQFF
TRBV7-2 CASSLLPGPNQPQHF
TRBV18 CASSPLGGGGEDTQYF
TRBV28 CASRQGNINQPQHF
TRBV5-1 CASSRQGGFGELFF
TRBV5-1 CASSLTGMNTEAFF
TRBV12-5 CASGIVGNRNTGELFF
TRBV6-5 CASRLGQKDGYTF
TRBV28 CASSLTGRAEAFF